This T cell receptor (beta chain) is drawn from a study of blood T cell repertoires in COVID-19. Study background: Italy, Spain and the United States were the sources of the convalescent and acute COVID-19 samples. PBMCs, B-cell-depleted T cells, or T cells provided the cDNA or gDNA that made up the material.

In the study's own analysis: Researchers report that nucleated cell counts were estimated from reference gene primer amplification. Clones were sequenced by immunoSEQ multiplex PCR, and TCRdb holds only the in-frame ones, with some missing. That table is the source of V, J and clone size, and D and trimming were worked out from the DNA. Of about 340,000 clones listed, around four fifths are singletons. CDR3 length equals 16 residues. Per germline, CDR1 MNHNS and CDR2 SASEGT. V dropped 3 bases and J dropped 8; count of bases not matched to a gene: 12. This clonotype originated in a young man with active or convalescent COVID-19. Sequencing was done on a sample of peripheral blood. The chain is built from TRBV6-1 and TRBJ1-4; 7 bases line up with TRBD1. The CDR3 DNA sequence: TGTGCCAGCAGTGATATAGTAGGGCAGGGGGGAGAAAAACTGTTTTTT. This translates into CASSDIVGQGGEKLFF.